The text below deals with one T cell receptor beta chain. The antigen it binds to is not known. Per-base quality was not reported, and no clone a single base away is much larger than it. CD8 naive samples consisted of CD45RO-negative cells that were positively selected for CCR7, yielding a CD45RA+CCR7+ population without TemRA cells. Healthy HIV-negative adults with no recently reported acute infections or vaccinations were included as donors. Every donor was a Caucasian adult living in Nashville, Tennessee, USA. After blood collection by leukapheresis, PBMCs were isolated using Ficoll-Histopaque density gradient centrifugation and then cryopreserved in the vapor phase of liquid nitrogen. Purity and quantity of every magnetically sorted T cell population were checked by analytical flow cytometry. From each sorted fraction, genomic DNA was isolated and quantified by UV absorbance on a Nanodrop 2000c.

V has 0 bases trimmed and J has 4 bases trimmed; junction bases matching no gene number 4. Reading the germline V gene gives CDR1 SGHTS and CDR2 YDEGEE. There are 15 amino acids in the CDR3, from cysteine to phenylalanine inclusive. Only CDR3 DNA is held: 45 bases, read in frame from base 1. This entry is derived from a study of shared clonotypes between healthy human individuals (dated by TCRdb to 2018 to 2020). Background on the whole study: The cohort comprised two women and a few men aged 18 to 49 years. For each donor, CD4 naive and CD4 memory were each run on three plates, CD8 naive on two plates, and CD8 memory on one plate. To estimate repertoire size and how much clonotypes are shared between individuals, the study performed deep sequencing of blood TCR repertoires from five healthy adults. Different laboratories and diverse techniques were used to prepare libraries and sequence TCR repertoires, to increase sequencing depth and limit assay-specific biases. Leukapheresis yielded between about 0.94 and 10 billion PBMCs per donor.

General conclusions and limits of the study: Compared with non-shared clonotypes, clonotypes shared by all four sorted-subset donors had higher generation probabilities. Pairwise subsampling indicated that sequencing depth was expected to affect the degree of clonotype sharing among donors. Because the study included a small number of donors, the genetic and exposure-history diversity represented was limited. When several donors were compared, the shared fraction of clonotypes was 5% to 6.5% for naive CD4, 3.5% to 4% for naive CD8, 2% to 2.5% for memory CD4, and 0.4% for memory CD8. Only blood was sampled, and tissue TCR repertoires likely differ from those in blood. Even with the large sequencing depth, rarefaction of the sorted-subset datasets indicated that sequencing was incomplete. Naive subsets generally had larger estimated clonotype richness than memory subsets.

TCR CDR3 regions were amplified from genomic DNA by multiplex PCR using the deep immunoSEQ assay. Extracted genomic DNA from each cell subset was spread evenly across all wells of several immunoSEQ 96-well plates, with each plate serving as a replicate. For sorted subsets, roughly 190 ng of genomic DNA, equivalent to around 31,000 T cell genomes, went into each replicate PCR. The purified libraries were quantified using a Qubit 3.0 fluorometer, sized with a Bioanalyzer 2100, and then quantified again using the KAPA Library Quantification kit. A separate single-read 150-cycle Illumina NextSeq 550 flow cell was used to sequence each immunoSEQ 96-well plate. The authors' analysis ran thus. Because the immunoSEQ output held only junctional sequences and lacked quality scores, the filtering could not match the filtering applied to full-length reads. To assign V/J genes and CDR3, sequences were annotated using PyIR, a Python wrapper for IgBLAST v1.9, with IMGT germline references. Reads with weak V/J assignments (E-value above 1e-6), missing CDR3, stop codons, out-of-frame junctions, or ambiguous translated residues were removed. A V3J clonotype was defined by an identical inferred V gene, J gene, and CDR3 amino acid sequence. Percentage overlap between repertoires was calculated by dividing the number of shared unique clonotypes by the size of the smaller repertoire. RTK rarefaction, the Chao1 estimator, and Recon v2.1 estimates of unobserved clonotypes were used to assess repertoire richness. Generation probabilities were computed with OLGA for all TCRbeta clonotypes obtained by the gDNA method from four donors. TCRdb re-hosts the immuneACCESS table, in-frame sequences only. Its copies lack some clones; in the studies checked, an unresolved V gene accounts for under half of them, and the cause for the rest is not known. The V and J calls and the clone size are those of that table, but D and trimming were determined from the DNA. The sample yields about 680,000 clones; 90% to 95% were counted once. Jointly, the top ten make up 24% of the sample.

Sequenced input: naive CD8+ T cells sorted from blood. The label giving this sample's cell subset or site can be read as: CD45RA+CCR7+. The receptor's source is a man younger than 40 in good health. The V gene is TRBV5-8 and the J gene is TRBJ2-1; 7 bases in the junction line up with TRBD1. DNA sequence: TGTGCCAGCAGCTTGGGGGCAGGGGGATACAATGAGCAGTTCTTC. Its protein product is CASSLGAGGYNEQFF. The full variable domain, with segments outside the CDR3 supplied by the reference TRBV5-8 and TRBJ2-1 proteins, appears as EAGVTQSPTHLIKTRGQQATLRCSPISGHTSVYWYQQALGLGLQFLLWYDEGEERNRGNFPPRFSGRQFPNYSSELNVNALELEDSALYLCASSLGAGGYNEQFFGPGTRLTVL.